The entry below describes one TCR beta chain. The target antigen is unknown. This CDR3 is built from 13 residues. Germline V gene lookup returns CDR1 SGHTA and CDR2 FQGTGA. V lost 1 base to trimming and J lost 1 base, with 4 bases between them. This sample is part of a study of vaccination effects on CD4 cells after COVID-19. ViraFEST used viral peptide pools to expand antigen-specific CD4+ T cells before sequencing. Following culture for nine to ten days, CD4+ T cells were isolated. All study participants received two doses of BNT162b2 or mRNA-1273 vaccine. The assay was immunoSEQ multiplex PCR, and TCRdb's table has in-frame clones only and misses some. The table records about 59,000 clones, roughly 80% of them present only once.

This sequence joins TRBV7-3 and TRBJ1-1; D not resolved. The sequences come from CD4+ T cells from PBMCs cultured with HCoV-OC43 spike peptides, collected after COVID-19 vaccination. Stated subset: HCoV-OC43 spike overlapping peptide pool stimulation. This TCR was recovered from a human donor who received a COVID-19 vaccine. CDR3 nucleotide sequence: TGTGCCAGCAGCTTAAGAGGGAACACTGAAGCTTTCTTT. Protein sequence: CASSLRGNTEAFF.